This T cell receptor (beta chain) stems from a study of CD8 T cells in Susac syndrome. Overall study results and limits: An acknowledgment was made by the study that its TCR sequencing and HLA analysis involved relatively few individuals.

In its sample, this clonotype was seen once. Its target is not known. CD8+ and CD4+ T cells from blood underwent TCR beta sequencing. Purification of the CD8+ and CD4+ T cells relied on negative isolation, and TEMRA cells underwent FACS enrichment. Random hexamers were used to reverse transcribe 0.5 to 1 ug of RNA. Multiplex immunoSEQ PCR targeted 54 Vbeta and 13 Jbeta TCR beta segments. MiXCR, run by TCRdb on the immunoSEQ multiplex PCR reads, gives a single entry per CDR3 protein. The sample consists of around 200,000 distinct CDR3 sequences, 95% of them appearing once. The germline V gene has CDR1 DFQATT and CDR2 SNEGSKA (reference sequence). The CDR3 spans 15 residues. V gave up 3 bases and J gave up 4 bases; unmatched junction bases: 9.

This rearrangement joins TRBV20-1 to TRBJ2-1, with 7 bases matching TRBD2. The clonotype comes from a human donor with multiple sclerosis. The sample consisted of CD4+ T cells from PBMCs. In nucleotides, the CDR3 is TGCAGTGCTAGGGTCCCCGGGGGGACTTACAATGAGCAGTTCTTC. Amino acid sequence: CSARVPGGTYNEQFF.